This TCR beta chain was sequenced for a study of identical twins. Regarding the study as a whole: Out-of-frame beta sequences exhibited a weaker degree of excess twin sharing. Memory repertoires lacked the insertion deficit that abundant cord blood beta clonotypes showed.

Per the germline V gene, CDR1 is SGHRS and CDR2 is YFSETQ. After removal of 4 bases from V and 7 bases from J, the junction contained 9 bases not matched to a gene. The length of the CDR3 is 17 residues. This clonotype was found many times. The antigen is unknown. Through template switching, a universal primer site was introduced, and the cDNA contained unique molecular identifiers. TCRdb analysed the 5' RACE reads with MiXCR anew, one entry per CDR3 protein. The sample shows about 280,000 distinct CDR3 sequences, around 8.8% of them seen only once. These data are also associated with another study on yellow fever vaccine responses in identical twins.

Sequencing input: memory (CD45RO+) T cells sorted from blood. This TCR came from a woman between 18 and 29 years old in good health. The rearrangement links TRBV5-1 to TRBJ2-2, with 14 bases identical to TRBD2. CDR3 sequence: CASSPGLAGAPGGELFF. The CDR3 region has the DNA TGCGCCAGCAGCCCGGGACTAGCGGGGGCCCCGGGCGGGGAGCTGTTTTTT.